The clone carrying this T cell receptor (beta chain) was picked up one time. The table came from immunoSEQ multiplex PCR; TCRdb's copy has only in-frame clones and leaves some out. Of about 20,000 clones in the sample, around 89% were seen once. This specimen comes from a study of T cell changes during pregnancy in multiple sclerosis. V dropped 2 bases and J dropped 6 bases, with 14 bases sitting between them. In germline, CDR1 is MNHNY, CDR2 SVGAGI (reference sequence). The CDR3 runs to 15 residues. The source material was CD8+ T cells from peripheral blood mononuclear cells, sampled in the second trimester of pregnancy. The TCR sequence derives from a female donor in good health, enrolled as a control in a pregnancy study. J is TRBJ1-5 and V is TRBV6-6, with D possibly matching TRBD1 (6 bases). CDR3 in amino acids: CASSYDGGAAQPQHF. For the CDR3, the DNA is TGTGCCAGCAGTTACGACGGGGGGGCGGCTCAGCCCCAGCATTTT.